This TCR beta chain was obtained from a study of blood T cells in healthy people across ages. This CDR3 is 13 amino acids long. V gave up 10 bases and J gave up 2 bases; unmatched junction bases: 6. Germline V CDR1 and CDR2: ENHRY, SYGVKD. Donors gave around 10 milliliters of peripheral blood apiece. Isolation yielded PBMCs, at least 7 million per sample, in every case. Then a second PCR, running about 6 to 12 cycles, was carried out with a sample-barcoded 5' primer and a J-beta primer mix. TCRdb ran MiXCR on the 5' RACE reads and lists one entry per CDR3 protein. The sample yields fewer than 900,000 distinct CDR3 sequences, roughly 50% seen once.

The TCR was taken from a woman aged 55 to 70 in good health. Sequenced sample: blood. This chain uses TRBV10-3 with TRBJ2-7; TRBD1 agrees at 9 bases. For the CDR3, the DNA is TGTGCCACCATGGACAGGGGAGCCTACGAGCAGTACTTC. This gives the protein CATMDRGAYEQYF.